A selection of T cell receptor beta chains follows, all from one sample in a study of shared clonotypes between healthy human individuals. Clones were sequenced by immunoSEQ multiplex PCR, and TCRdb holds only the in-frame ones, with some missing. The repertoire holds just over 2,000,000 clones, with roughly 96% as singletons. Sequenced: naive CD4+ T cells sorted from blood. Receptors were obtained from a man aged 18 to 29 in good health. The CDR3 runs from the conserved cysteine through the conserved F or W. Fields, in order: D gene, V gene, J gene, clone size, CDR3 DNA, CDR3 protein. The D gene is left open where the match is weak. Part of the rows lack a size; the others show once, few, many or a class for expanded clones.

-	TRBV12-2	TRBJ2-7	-	TGTGCAAGGACCCCCCCCGCGGGAGTCCCCTACGAGCAGTACTTC	CARTPPAGVPYEQYF
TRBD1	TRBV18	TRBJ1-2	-	TGTGCCAGCTCACCACCGGGACAGGGCGACGGCTACACCTTC	CASSPPGQGDGYTF
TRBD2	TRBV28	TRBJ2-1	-	TGTGCCAGCAGTTTAACGTTCGGGGCTAGCGGAGGGAATGAGCAGTTCTTC	CASSLTFGASGGNEQFF
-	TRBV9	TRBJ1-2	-	TGTGCCAGCAGCTTCCAACAGGGCCCTACCTATGGCTACACCTTC	CASSFQQGPTYGYTF
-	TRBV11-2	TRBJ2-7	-	TGTGCCAGCAGCTTAGCCCCGGCGGCAGGGGAGTACTTC	CASSLAPAAGEYF
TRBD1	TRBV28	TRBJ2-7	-	TGTGCCAGCAGACCCGGACAGGCCACCTACGAGCAGTACTTC	CASRPGQATYEQYF
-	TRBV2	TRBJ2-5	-	TGTGCCAGCATCGTTGGACGGCTGGAGACCCAGTACTTC	CASIVGRLETQYF
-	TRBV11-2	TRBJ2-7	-	TGTGCCAGCAGCCCTTCCTCCTACGAGCAGTACTTC	CASSPSSYEQYF
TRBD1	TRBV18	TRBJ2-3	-	TGTGCCAGCTCACCACCCACCGGGACAGTGGACACAGATACGCAGTATTTT	CASSPPTGTVDTDTQYF
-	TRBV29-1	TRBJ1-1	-	TGCAGCGTCGGCAGTGGGAACACTGAAGCTTTCTTT	CSVGSGNTEAFF
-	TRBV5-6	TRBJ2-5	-	TGTGCCAGCAGCTCGACAGAAGAGACCCAGTACTTC	CASSSTEETQYF
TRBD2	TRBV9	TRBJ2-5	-	TGTGCCAGCACCGAAGTGGGACTAGCGGGAGAGACCCAGTACTTC	CASTEVGLAGETQYF
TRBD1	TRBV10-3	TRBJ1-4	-	TGTGCCATCAGTGAGTCTGAGGGGGCAGGTGAAAAACTGTTTTTT	CAISESEGAGEKLFF
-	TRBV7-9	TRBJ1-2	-	TGTGCCAGCAGCTTCCCCCCTAAGGTTATAAACTATGGCTACACCTTC	CASSFPPKVINYGYTF
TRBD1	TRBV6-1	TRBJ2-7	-	TGTGCCAGCAGTGATGACAGGGTTCACGAGCAGTACTTC	CASSDDRVHEQYF
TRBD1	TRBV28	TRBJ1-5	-	TGTGCCAGCTGCCACAGGGGACAGGGCAATCAGCCCCAGCATTTT	CASCHRGQGNQPQHF
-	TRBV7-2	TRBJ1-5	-	TGTGCCAGCAGCCCACGACAAGTCCGCTTTAGCAATCAGCCCCAGCATTTT	CASSPRQVRFSNQPQHF
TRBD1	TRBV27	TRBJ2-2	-	TGTGCCAGCACCCCGGGGACAGGGCTGACCGGGGAGCTGTTTTTT	CASTPGTGLTGELFF
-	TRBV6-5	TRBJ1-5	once	TGTGCCAGCAGATCAGGGCGTTACAATCAGCCCCAGCATTTT	CASRSGRYNQPQHF
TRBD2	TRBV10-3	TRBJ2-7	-	TGTGCCATCAGTGGAGGGACTAGCGGGGGGGCCACCTACGAGCAGTACTTC	CAISGGTSGGATYEQYF
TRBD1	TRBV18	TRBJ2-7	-	TGTGCCAGCTCACCGATCTGGACAGGGGGCTCCCACGAGCAGTACTTC	CASSPIWTGGSHEQYF
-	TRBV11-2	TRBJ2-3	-	TGTGCCAGCAGCTTGAGGCGGAGTGGCACAGATACGCAGTATTTT	CASSLRRSGTDTQYF
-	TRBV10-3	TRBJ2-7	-	TGTGCCATCAGTGGCGGATACGAGCAGTACTTC	CAISGGYEQYF
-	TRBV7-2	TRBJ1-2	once	TGTGCCAGCAGCCGGCCTGGAGGGGTCTATGGCTACACCTTC	CASSRPGGVYGYTF
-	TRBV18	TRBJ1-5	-	TGTGCCAGCTCACCCCAGGGGCCCCATAGCAATCAGCCCCAGCATTTT	CASSPQGPHSNQPQHF
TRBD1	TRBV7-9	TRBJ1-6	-	TGTGCCAGCAGACCCGGGACAGGGAGCTCCTATAATTCACCCCTCCACTTT	CASRPGTGSSYNSPLHF